The present entry profiles one TCR beta chain with its context. The antigen remains unidentified. Generated by immunoSEQ multiplex PCR, the TCRdb table keeps only in-frame clones and is missing some. The repertoire includes approximately 350,000 clones, under 90% of them detected once, and 7% to 9.5% sits in the top ten. This record belongs to a study of Ad26.COV2.S vaccination and SARS-CoV-2 variants. General observations from the study: Across vaccine and placebo recipients, the breadth of non-spike TCRs was similar.

As to treatment: roughly 19 received Ad26.COV2.S at low or high dose, single or two shots; a few received placebo; per-sample allocation not given. Sampling happened 63 days after the first vaccine or placebo injection. Wuhan-strain spike was delivered by a replication-incompetent Ad26 vector. Trimming shortened V by 7 bases and J by 1 base, and 11 bases separated the two germline ends. CDR3 length equals 13 residues. Germline CDR1 is GTSNPN and CDR2 is SVGIG (reference sequence). This receptor was obtained from a person between 18 and 59 years old who received the Ad26.COV2.S COVID-19 vaccine or a placebo. This specimen consisted of peripheral blood, obtained in a trial of Ad26.COV2.S vaccine versus placebo. The rearrangement uses TRBV30 and TRBJ1-5; D may be TRBD1 (5 bases). CDR3 region: CASTEGSNQPQHF. The DNA of the CDR3 is TGTGCCTCGACGGAGGGGAGCAATCAGCCCCAGCATTTT. The variable domain in full, completed from reference TRBV30 and TRBJ1-5, reads SQTIHQWPATLVQPVGSPLSLECTVEGTSNPNLYWYRQAAGRGLQLLFYSVGIGQISSEVPQNLSASRPQDRQFILSSKKLLLSDSGFYLCASTEGSNQPQHFGDGTRLSIL.